The entry below gives a single T cell receptor (beta chain) sequence along with its context. The antigen remains unidentified. Researchers ran the PCR with 60 Vbeta and 13 Jbeta primers. Repertoires were generated with immunoSEQ multiplex PCR, while TCRdb's copy carries only in-frame clones and drops some. Found here are approximately 59,000 clones, roughly two thirds of them singletons; the top ten hold 15% to 20%. These data originate in a study of cytomegalovirus exposure and HLA in healthy donors. General study points: Per a prior analysis, the majority of TCR beta V segments were productive roughly 90% or roughly 30% of the time. A later analysis appeared to link common viral pathogens to several of the most significant clusters.

Between the trimmed V and J ends, which lost 5 bases and 0 bases, there was a span of 14 bases. There are 16 residues in the CDR3. The germline gives CDR1 SGHVS, CDR2 FNYEAQ. V gene TRBV7-6 combines with J gene TRBJ1-3; possible D gene TRBD1, 5 bases. The clonotype originates from a man aged 35 to 55 in good health and CMV-seropositive. The sample was PBMCs. CDR3 in amino acids: CASSVNWGRSGNTIYF. CDR3 sequence (DNA): TGTGCCAGCAGCGTAAACTGGGGCCGCTCTGGAAACACCATATATTTT.